The present entry profiles one T cell receptor beta chain with its context. This sample stems from a study of blood T cell repertoires in COVID-19. This CDR3 region has 16 residues. Looked up from germline, CDR1 is LGHDT and CDR2 is YNNKEL (reference sequence). V lost 4 bases and J lost 1; bases outside the gene matches: 6. This table comes from immunoSEQ multiplex PCR, and its TCRdb copy is limited to in-frame clones, with some not included. The table has just over 300,000 clones, roughly 87% seen once. This chain links TRBV3-1 (or the pseudogene TRBV3-2) with TRBJ2-5; TRBD2 aligns across 10 bases. The sequencing sample was made of peripheral blood. This clonotype was sampled from a man between 18 and 29 years old with active or convalescent COVID-19. CDR3 coding DNA: TGTGCCAGCAGCCCCCGGGGACTAGCGCCCCAAGAGACCCAGTACTTC. Protein product: CASSPRGLAPQETQYF.